This T cell receptor (beta chain) was identified in a study of blood T cell repertoires in COVID-19. Across the whole study: Samples representing acute and convalescent COVID-19 were sourced from the United States, Italy and Spain. Sample material is recorded as cDNA or gDNA derived from T cells, B-cell-depleted T cells, or PBMCs.

Source study methods: Scientists estimated how many nucleated cells there were by amplifying reference gene primers. Some clones are missing from TCRdb's copy, which holds only in-frame ones; the method was immunoSEQ multiplex PCR. V and J calls and clone size are those listed in that table; D and trimming were worked out from the DNA. Of 130,000 or so clones in the sample, roughly 91% are singletons; the top ten hold around 20%. Deletions cut 4 bases from V and 2 bases from J, with 3 bases between. CDR3 size: 12 residues. The germline V gene has CDR1 LNHDA and CDR2 SQIVND (reference sequence). The sequenced material came from peripheral blood. This clonotype originated in a man over 45 with active or convalescent COVID-19. The rearrangement links TRBV19 to TRBJ1-5; D uncertain. The CDR3 here is CASSTGNQPQHF. The CDR3 DNA follows: TGTGCCAGTAGTACGGGCAATCAGCCCCAGCATTTT.